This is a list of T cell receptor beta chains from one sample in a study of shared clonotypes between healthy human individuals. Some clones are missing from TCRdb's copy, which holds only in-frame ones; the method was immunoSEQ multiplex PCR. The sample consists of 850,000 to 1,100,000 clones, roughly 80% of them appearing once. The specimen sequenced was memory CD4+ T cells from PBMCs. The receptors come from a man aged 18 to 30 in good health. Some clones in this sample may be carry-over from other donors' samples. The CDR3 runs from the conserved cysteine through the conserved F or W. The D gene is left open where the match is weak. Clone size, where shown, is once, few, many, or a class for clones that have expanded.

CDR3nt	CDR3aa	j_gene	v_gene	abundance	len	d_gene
TGTGCCAGCAGTCGAGGACAGAGCACAGATACGCAGTATTTT	CASSRGQSTDTQYF	TRBJ2-3	TRBV11-3	.	14	.
TGTGCCAGCAGGAAAACCTACGAGCAGTACTTC	CASRKTYEQYF	TRBJ2-7	TRBV2	.	11	.
TGTGCCAGCAGCTTAGAGGTCGGTGGTGGGGCCAACGTCCTGACTTTC	CASSLEVGGGANVLTF	TRBJ2-6	TRBV7-2	.	16	.
TGTGCCAGCAGCCTAATGTCGGCTAGCGGGAAGAAGTTCTTC	CASSLMSASGKKFF	TRBJ2-1	TRBV7-8	.	14	TRBD2
TGTGCCAGCAGTCAACAGTTGAACACTGAAGCTTTCTTT	CASSQQLNTEAFF	TRBJ1-1	TRBV6-4	.	13	.
TGTGCCTGGGGAACTGGAGGGCAGTACAAGCAGTACTTC	CAWGTGGQYKQYF	TRBJ2-7	TRBV30	.	13	.
TGTGCCTGGAGTGTGGGACAGGCAACTAATGAAAAACTGTTTTTT	CAWSVGQATNEKLFF	TRBJ1-4	TRBV30	.	15	TRBD1
TGTGCCATCAGTGCCTCCCCCGGGACAGACAACTATGGCTACACCTTC	CAISASPGTDNYGYTF	TRBJ1-2	TRBV10-3	.	16	TRBD1
TGTGCCATCAGTGCCTTGGACTTGAGCACAGATACGCAGTATTTT	CAISALDLSTDTQYF	TRBJ2-3	TRBV10-3	.	15	.
TGTGCCAGTAGTATAGAGGGGGCTGGAAGAGAGACCCAGTACTTC	CASSIEGAGRETQYF	TRBJ2-5	TRBV19	.	15	.
TGTGCCAGCAGGTCCCAGGGTGCAACTAATGAAAAACTGTTTTTT	CASRSQGATNEKLFF	TRBJ1-4	TRBV27	.	15	.
TGTGCCTGGAGTTTAGGACTAAGCACAGATACGCAGTATTTT	CAWSLGLSTDTQYF	TRBJ2-3	TRBV30	few	14	.
TGTGCCAGCAGTGTTTCCTTCCGACAGAACTATGGCTACACCTTC	CASSVSFRQNYGYTF	TRBJ1-2	TRBV7-3	.	15	.
TGTGCCAGCAGTGAAGCTAGGGACAGGGTCTACGAGCAGTACTTC	CASSEARDRVYEQYF	TRBJ2-7	TRBV6-1	.	15	TRBD1
TGTGCCAGCAGACGTAGCGGGAGGGCCTTGCAGTACTTC	CASRRSGRALQYF	TRBJ2-7	TRBV7-8	once	13	TRBD2
TGTGCCTGGATGAACGGGGGTGAAGCTTTCTTT	CAWMNGGEAFF	TRBJ1-1	TRBV30	.	11	.
TGCGCCAGCAGCTCCTCCGGGACAGGAGAAAAACTGTTTTTT	CASSSSGTGEKLFF	TRBJ1-4	TRBV5-1	.	14	TRBD1
TGCGCCAGCAGCCAACGGGACAGGGACTACACTGAAGCTTTCTTT	CASSQRDRDYTEAFF	TRBJ1-1	TRBV4-1	few	15	TRBD1
TGTGCCAGCAGTTTGCCGGGGCCGAGGCCCTACAATGAGCAGTTCTTC	CASSLPGPRPYNEQFF	TRBJ2-1	TRBV6-6	.	16	.
TGTGCCAGCAGCCTTAGACAGGAACAGACCCAGTACTTC	CASSLRQEQTQYF	TRBJ2-5	TRBV2	.	13	.
TGCAGCGGAGCGGTGTCCTACAATGAGCAGTTCTTC	CSGAVSYNEQFF	TRBJ2-1	TRBV29-1	.	12	.
TGTGCCACCAGCGGACGCTCGTCAACTAGCGGGAGAGTCACCGGGGAGCTGTTTTTT	CATSGRSSTSGRVTGELFF	TRBJ2-2	TRBV15	.	19	TRBD2
TGTGCCAGCAGTGTCCCGACAGGGCGCGAGCAGTACTTC	CASSVPTGREQYF	TRBJ2-7	TRBV25-1	few	13	TRBD1
TGTGCCAGCAGCTCCGAGGAAACTAGCGGTACCTACGAGCAGTACTTC	CASSSEETSGTYEQYF	TRBJ2-7	TRBV5-4	.	16	TRBD2
TGTGCCAGTAGATCCTCGCCATTCTATGGCTACACCTTC	CASRSSPFYGYTF	TRBJ1-2	TRBV19	.	13	.
TGCAGCGTGAGTCCCGGGACAGGGGCACGTGAAAAACTGTTTTTT	CSVSPGTGAREKLFF	TRBJ1-4	TRBV29-1	.	15	TRBD1
TGTGCCAGCAGCCCGGATGGGACTAGCTCAGATACGCAGTATTTT	CASSPDGTSSDTQYF	TRBJ2-3	TRBV7-2	once	15	TRBD2
TGTGCCAGCAGGGCCGACGGGTATGGCTACACCTTC	CASRADGYGYTF	TRBJ1-2	TRBV2	.	12	.
TGTGCCAGCAGCGTATCCGGACAGGGTGGAGAAAAACTGTTTTTT	CASSVSGQGGEKLFF	TRBJ1-4	TRBV9	.	15	TRBD1
TGTGCCAGCAGTAGCTCCGAGGATACGCAGTATTTT	CASSSSEDTQYF	TRBJ2-3	TRBV6-5	.	12	.
TGTGCCAGCACGGCTATCGATGGCTACACCTTC	CASTAIDGYTF	TRBJ1-2	TRBV28	.	11	.
TGTGCCAGCAGCCCGATAGGGACTAGCGGACACACCGGGGAGCTGTTTTTT	CASSPIGTSGHTGELFF	TRBJ2-2	TRBV11-2	.	17	TRBD2
TGTGCCAGCTCCCATGGGAGGGTATCCGGGGAGCTGTTTTTT	CASSHGRVSGELFF	TRBJ2-2	TRBV27	once	14	TRBD2
TGTGCCAGCAGCCGCTCGACAGGACAAGAGACCCAGTACTTC	CASSRSTGQETQYF	TRBJ2-5	TRBV5-4	.	14	.